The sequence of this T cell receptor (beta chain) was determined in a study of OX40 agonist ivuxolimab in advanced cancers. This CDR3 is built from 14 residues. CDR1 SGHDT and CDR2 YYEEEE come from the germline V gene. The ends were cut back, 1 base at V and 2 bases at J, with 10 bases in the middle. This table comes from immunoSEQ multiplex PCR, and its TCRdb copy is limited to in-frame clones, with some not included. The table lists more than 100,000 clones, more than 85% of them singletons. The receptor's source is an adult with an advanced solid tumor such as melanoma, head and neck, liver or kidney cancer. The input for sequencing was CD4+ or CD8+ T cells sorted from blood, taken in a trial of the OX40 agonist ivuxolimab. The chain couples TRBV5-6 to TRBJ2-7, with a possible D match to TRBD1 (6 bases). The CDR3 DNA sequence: TGTGCCAGCAGCTTGAAGGGGGAGACCTACGAGCAGTACTTC. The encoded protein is CASSLKGETYEQYF.